Shown below are 32 T cell receptor beta chains from a single sample sequenced in a study of CD8 T cells in ankylosing spondylitis. TCRdb ran MiXCR on the 5' RACE reads and lists one entry per CDR3 protein. The sample has about 350,000 distinct CDR3 sequences, roughly 22% seen once. Sequenced material: blood, either unsorted or a sorted T cell fraction (not recorded which). The receptors shown here come from a male donor with ankylosing spondylitis or in good health (not recorded which).

The V call is TRBV12-3 or TRBV12-4, the J call TRBJ1-2; no clear D gene. The CDR3 sequence is 13 residues long. Trimming shortened V by 2 bases and J by 4 bases, and 8 bases separated the two germline ends. CDR3: CASSLPERYGYTF. CDR3 sequence (DNA): TGTGCCAGCAGTTTACCAGAACGCTATGGCTACACCTTC.

The chain is built from TRBV12-3 or TRBV12-4 and TRBJ2-3; 8 bases fit TRBD2. V shed 6 bases, J shed 1 base, and the junction held 3 bases outside the gene matches. The CDR3 contains 14 residues. The CDR3 loop is CASRDSGGTDTQYF. The CDR3 coding sequence is TGTGCCAGCAGGGATAGCGGGGGCACAGATACGCAGTATTTT.

This clonotype has a handful of counts. This chain links TRBV20-1 with TRBJ2-7, with 8 positions matching TRBD1. This CDR3 has 13 residues. Germline V CDR1 and CDR2: DFQATT, SNEGSKA (reference sequence). V gave up 6 bases and J gave up 0 bases; unmatched junction bases: 4. CDR3 nucleotide sequence: TGCAGTGCAACGGACAGGGACTCCTACGAGCAGTACTTC. Protein sequence: CSATDRDSYEQYF.

The chain couples TRBV12-3 or TRBV12-4 to TRBJ2-7, with D uncertain. The V end was cut by 1 base, the J end by 3 bases, with 10 bases between. The CDR3 spans 14 residues. The CDR3 spells CASSLVLAVYEQYF. Here the CDR3 DNA reads TGTGCCAGCAGTTTAGTACTGGCAGTCTACGAGCAGTACTTC.

This clonotype showed up just a few times. This chain connects TRBV12-3 or TRBV12-4 to TRBJ2-1, with 12 bases lining up with TRBD2. The CDR3 has 16 residues. J was trimmed by 7 bases and V by 4 bases; bases with no gene match: 8. DNA of the CDR3: TGTGCCAGCAGTTCTTACCTAGCGGGGGGGCCGAATGAGCAGTTCTTC. It codes for CASSSYLAGGPNEQFF.

This clonotype was counted only a few times. The chain combines TRBV9 with TRBJ2-7; the D gene could be TRBD1 or TRBD2 (5 bases each). The CDR3 is 14 residues long. The germline V and J ends were trimmed by 0 bases and 2 bases, with 9 bases remaining between them. Germline V CDR1 and CDR2: SGDLS, YYNGEE. CDR3 loop: CASSVGGSPYEQYF. For the CDR3, the DNA is TGTGCCAGCAGCGTAGGGGGGTCGCCCTACGAGCAGTACTTC.

This clonotype was found a few times. The chain couples TRBV2 to TRBJ2-3, with a tentative D call TRBD2 (5 bases). Germline CDR1 and CDR2: SNHLY and FYNNEI. Trimming shortened V by 5 bases and J by 5 bases, and 11 bases separated the two germline ends. The CDR3 contains 13 residues. CDR3 DNA: TGTGCCAGCAGTTATCGGGGTATAGATACGCAGTATTTT. It codes for CASSYRGIDTQYF.

At least ten counts were recorded for this clonotype. V gene TRBV12-3 or TRBV12-4 combines with J gene TRBJ2-7, with D perhaps TRBD1 or TRBD2 (5 bases each). The CDR3 loop spans 12 amino acids. V was shortened by 5 bases and J by 1 base, with 6 bases between the two germline ends. Here the CDR3 DNA reads TGTGCCAGCAGTGGGGGATCCTACGAGCAGTACTTC. Translation: CASSGGSYEQYF.

The chain employs TRBV4-1 and TRBJ2-1; no firm D call. Germline assignment: CDR1 MGHRA and CDR2 YSYEKL. Trimming stripped 4 bases from V and 6 bases from J, with 10 bases between. The CDR3 has 13 amino acids. The CDR3 DNA reads as TGCGCCAGCAGCCTACCCGACCGCAATGAGCAGTTCTTC. As protein: CASSLPDRNEQFF.

The CDR3 region has the DNA TGTGCCAGCAGTTTAGGGTCGGAGAATACGCAGTATTTT. It translates to CASSLGSENTQYF. This chain connects TRBV12-3 or TRBV12-4 to TRBJ2-3; no definite D call. The CDR3 runs to 13 residues. V was trimmed by 1 base and J by 7 bases, leaving 9 bases between them.

The V call is TRBV6-2 or TRBV6-3, the J call TRBJ2-2; D assignment may be TRBD1 or TRBD2 (6 bases each). CDR1 MNHEY and CDR2 SVGEGT come from the germline V gene. The CDR3 consists of 12 residues. V lost 11 bases, J lost 7 bases, and 14 bases lay in between. The CDR3 is CASYGGHGELFF. CDR3 bases: TGTGCCTCCTATGGGGGGCACGGGGAGCTGTTTTTT.

The V gene is TRBV2, the J gene TRBJ2-7, with 7 bases fitting TRBD2. Per the germline V gene, CDR1 is SNHLY and CDR2 is FYNNEI. The length of the CDR3 is 15 residues. V lost 6 bases, J lost 0 bases, and 8 bases stayed unmatched. CDR3: CASSTGLYPSYEQYF. CDR3 coding DNA: TGTGCCAGCAGCACGGGACTATACCCCTCCTACGAGCAGTACTTC.

This clonotype was picked up a small number of times. The chain joins TRBV27 to TRBJ1-5; no reliable D call. Germline loops: CDR1 MNHEY, CDR2 SMNVEV (reference sequence). V gave up 5 bases and J gave up 0 bases, with 8 bases separating them. The CDR3 runs to 14 residues. CDR3 sequence: CASSVSGSNQPQHF. The CDR3 DNA follows: TGTGCCAGCAGTGTGTCTGGTAGCAATCAGCCCCAGCATTTT.

The DNA of the CDR3 is TGTGCCAGCAGATCGCTAGCGGGGGGCCACACCGGGGAGCTGTTTTTT. Amino acid sequence: CASRSLAGGHTGELFF. V gene TRBV7-9 combines with J gene TRBJ2-2; 11 positions match TRBD2. V gave up 6 bases and J gave up 3 bases; unmatched junction bases: 6. The CDR3 sequence is 16 residues long. Germline V gene data show CDR1 as SEHNR and CDR2 as FQNEAQ (reference sequence).

Only a few counts were recorded for this clonotype. The chain links TRBV28 to TRBJ2-5; D is unresolved. V lost 5 bases and J 2 bases, leaving 15 bases between the germline ends. CDR1 and CDR2 (germline): MDHEN, SYDVKM. This CDR3 has 15 residues. In DNA form, the CDR3 reads TGTGCCAGCAGTCGGCCGGAAAGTACGCAAGAGACCCAGTACTTC. Amino acid sequence: CASSRPESTQETQYF.

This clonotype was recorded only once. V gene TRBV4-1 combines with J gene TRBJ2-5; D uncertain. This CDR3 region has 14 residues. Deletions cut 0 bases from V and 1 base from J, with 6 bases between. Germline loops: CDR1 MGHRA, CDR2 YSYEKL. The CDR3 reads CASSQEWSQETQYF. The CDR3, as DNA: TGCGCCAGCAGCCAAGAGTGGAGCCAAGAGACCCAGTACTTC.

The chain combines TRBV6-5 with TRBJ2-7; maybe TRBD1 (5 bases). In germline, CDR1 is MNHEY, CDR2 SVGAGI. Trimming took 2 bases from V and 3 from J, leaving 14 bases between them. The CDR3 is 15 amino acids. The CDR3 bases are TGTGCCAGCAGTTACGAGATACAGGAAATCTACGAGCAGTACTTC. Translating gives CASSYEIQEIYEQYF.

This clonotype was found many times. The rearrangement uses TRBV29-1 and TRBJ2-7; 12 nucleotides align to TRBD2. The V gene end was trimmed by 6 bases and the J gene end by 2 bases; junction bases not matched to a gene: 2. The CDR3 contains 13 residues. Germline values: CDR1 SQVTM, CDR2 ANQGSEA. The CDR3 is CSVRTSGTYEQYF. As DNA, the CDR3 is TGCAGCGTCAGGACTAGCGGGACCTACGAGCAGTACTTC.

In its sample, this clonotype was seen many times. V and J are TRBV12-3 or TRBV12-4 and TRBJ2-1, with TRBD1 identical over 11 bases. Trimming took 7 bases from V and 7 from J; bases not matched to a gene: 12. The CDR3 contains 16 residues. CDR3 sequence (DNA): TGTGCCAGCACCGACCTGGACAGGGGGCCAGGAAATGAGCAGTTCTTC. Its protein product is CASTDLDRGPGNEQFF.

This clonotype turned up a few times. The rearrangement links TRBV20-1 to TRBJ2-3; TRBD1 aligns across 7 bases. The V gene end was trimmed by 6 bases and the J gene end by 8 bases; junction bases not matched to a gene: 14. Per germline, CDR1 DFQATT and CDR2 SNEGSKA (reference sequence). The CDR3 sequence is 14 residues long. The CDR3 is CSALPDRLRGTQYF. In DNA, the CDR3 is TGCAGTGCCCTTCCGGACAGGCTCCGGGGTACGCAGTATTTT.

This clonotype was seen a handful of times. The CDR3 reads CASSDYGGSNEQFF. For the CDR3, the DNA is TGTGCCAGCAGTGACTATGGAGGGAGCAATGAGCAGTTCTTC. This rearrangement joins TRBV2 to TRBJ2-1; TRBD2 is a possible D gene (6 bases). V was trimmed by 3 bases and J by 6 bases, leaving 12 bases between them. Germline V gives CDR1 SNHLY, CDR2 FYNNEI. The CDR3 spans 14 residues. Full variable domain (outside the CDR3, taken from reference TRBV2 and TRBJ2-1): EPEVTQTPSHQVTQMGQEVILRCVPISNHLYFYWYRQILGQKVEFLVSFYNNEISEKSEIFDDQFSVERPDGSNFTLKIRSTKLEDSAMYFCASSDYGGSNEQFFGPGTRLTVL.

This clonotype turned up a few times. The chain links TRBV4-1 to TRBJ2-7; perhaps TRBD1 as D (5 bases). This CDR3 region has 14 residues. Germline V gene sequence: CDR1 MGHRA, CDR2 YSYEKL. V lost 2 bases and J 5 bases, leaving 13 bases between the germline ends. CDR3 DNA sequence: TGCGCCAGCAGCCAATCTCCGGACACCCACGAGCAGTACTTC. Protein sequence: CASSQSPDTHEQYF.

V gene TRBV11-2 combines with J gene TRBJ2-6; D possibly corresponds to TRBD1 (5 bases). The CDR3 is 16 amino acids. Trimming stripped 2 bases from V and 4 bases from J, with 12 bases between. The germline V gene has CDR1 SGHAT and CDR2 FQNNGV. DNA of the CDR3: TGTGCCAGCAGCTTATATGGGGCAGGGGGGGCCAACGTCCTGACTTTC. The encoded protein is CASSLYGAGGANVLTF.

This clonotype was observed a few times. The chain links TRBV29-1 to TRBJ2-7; 10 bases fit TRBD1. V trimming: 5 bases; J trimming: 6 bases; junction bases outside the gene matches: 7. The CDR3 spans 13 residues. Germline CDR1 and CDR2: SQVTM and ANQGSEA. The DNA of the CDR3 is TGCAGCGTTACCGCCTGGGACAGGGGCGAGCAGTACTTC. This encodes CSVTAWDRGEQYF.

V and J are TRBV25-1 and TRBJ2-3, with TRBD2 as a possible D gene (6 bases). This CDR3 spans 16 amino acids. Trimming shortened V by 3 bases and J by 3 bases, and 16 bases separated the two germline ends. The germline gives CDR1 MGHDK, CDR2 SYGVNS. The CDR3 nucleotides are TGTGCCAGCAGTGACACATTACGGGGGTCTACAGATACGCAGTATTTT. Translated, it gives CASSDTLRGSTDTQYF.

The genes are TRBV4-1 and TRBJ2-1; 11 positions match TRBD2. The CDR3 is 19 amino acids. Germline CDR1 reads MGHRA; CDR2 reads YSYEKL. Trimming removed 1 base from V and 2 bases from J; junction bases left unmatched: 10. The CDR3, as DNA: TGCGCCAGCAGCCAAGTTCCGAATTTTAGCGGGGGGGCCTACAATGAGCAGTTCTTC. It specifies CASSQVPNFSGGAYNEQFF.

The rearrangement links TRBV23-1 to TRBJ2-5; no definite D call. TRBV23-1 is placed among ORFs of uncertain function. Trimming left V 1 base short and J 5 bases short, with 11 bases between. This CDR3 spans 14 amino acids. CDR3 nucleotides: TGCGCCAGCAGTCAATTCCCCAGGTGGGAGACCCAGTACTTC. Protein product: CASSQFPRWETQYF.

The chain couples TRBV29-1 to TRBJ1-2; D remains unclear. This CDR3 spans 13 amino acids. V gave up 5 bases and J gave up 8 bases, with 18 bases separating them. The germline gives CDR1 SQVTM, CDR2 ANQGSEA. DNA for the CDR3: TGCAGCGTTTTTTCCCGGGTGAATTGGGGCTACACCTTC. It yields the protein CSVFSRVNWGYTF.

The gene calls are TRBV15 and TRBJ2-5; 8 bases line up with TRBD2. Germline assignment: CDR1 LNHNV and CDR2 YYDKDF (reference sequence). V lost 8 bases, J lost 5 bases, and 13 bases stayed unmatched. The CDR3 is made up of 15 amino acids. The CDR3 nucleotides read TGTGCCACCCTCTCTTGGCGGGGGGCAGGGGAGACCCAGTACTTC. This codes for CATLSWRGAGETQYF.

The J gene is TRBJ2-1, the V gene TRBV29-1; D gene unclear. V lost 2 bases to trimming and J lost 9 bases, with 11 bases between them. CDR3 length equals 12 residues. CDR1 SQVTM and CDR2 ANQGSEA come from the germline V gene. The CDR3 is CSVEWVLGEQFF. Written as DNA, the CDR3 is TGCAGCGTTGAATGGGTTTTGGGTGAGCAGTTCTTC.

This clonotype was counted only a few times. V is TRBV7-9 and J is TRBJ2-7; 7 bases line up with TRBD1. CDR3 length: 15 residues. V trimming: 2 bases; J trimming: 2 bases; junction bases outside the gene matches: 6. Germline V CDR1 and CDR2: SEHNR, FQNEAQ (reference sequence). The chain's CDR3 is CASSLRTGDPYEQYF. The CDR3 DNA reads as TGTGCCAGCAGCTTAAGGACAGGTGACCCCTACGAGCAGTACTTC.

The chain uses TRBV30 and TRBJ1-1; no clear D gene. This CDR3 is built from 11 residues. Germline-derived CDR1 and CDR2 are GTSNPN and SVGIG (reference sequence). V was pared by 4 bases and J by 5 bases, with 8 bases between. The CDR3 region is CAWNGETEAFF. CDR3 sequence (DNA): TGTGCCTGGAATGGTGAAACTGAAGCTTTCTTT.